The 32 T cell receptor beta chains presented below share a single source sample, sequenced in a study of T cell responses to AZD1222 COVID-19 vaccine. Profiled with immunoSEQ multiplex PCR; TCRdb holds only in-frame clones, not every one. The table shows about 120,000 clones, with about 83% occurring only once. The sample in question was peripheral blood, obtained on day 0 of AZD1222 vaccination. The source of these receptors is an adult in good health.

This chain uses TRBV28 with TRBJ1-2; tentative D call: TRBD1 (5 bases). CDR3 length equals 14 residues. The ends were cut back, 4 bases at V and 4 bases at J, with 13 bases in the middle. The germline CDR1 and CDR2 sequences are MDHEN and SYDVKM. The CDR3 protein is CASSSVDSIYGYTF. CDR3 nucleotide sequence: TGTGCCAGCAGTTCCGTTGACAGCATCTATGGCTACACCTTC.

The chain links TRBV5-1 to TRBJ1-1; 10 nucleotides agree with TRBD1. Germline CDR1 reads SGHRS; CDR2 reads YFSETQ. The V and J ends lost 0 bases and 5 bases, in that order; junction bases with no gene match: 4. The CDR3 runs 15 residues. The CDR3 protein is CASSLDGTGATEAFF. CDR3 nucleotides: TGCGCCAGCAGCTTGGATGGGACAGGGGCGACTGAAGCTTTCTTT.

This chain links TRBV29-1 with TRBJ1-2; D gene unclear. CDR1 and CDR2 from the germline V gene are SQVTM and ANQGSEA. This CDR3 has 14 amino acids. Trimming stripped 7 bases from V and 8 bases from J, with 23 bases between. The CDR3 region is CSAMKVLDSFGYTF. Here the CDR3 DNA reads TGCAGCGCTATGAAAGTCCTTGACTCCTTCGGCTACACCTTC.

The V gene is TRBV30, the J gene TRBJ2-5; no clear D. Trimming stripped 0 bases from V and 4 bases from J, with 6 bases between. This CDR3 spans 12 amino acids. In germline, CDR1 is GTSNPN, CDR2 SVGIG (reference sequence). CDR3 region: CAWSVDGETQYF. The CDR3 DNA reads as TGTGCCTGGAGTGTTGATGGAGAGACCCAGTACTTC.

This clone was detected once. The chain employs TRBV2 and TRBJ1-1; no reliable D call. V was trimmed by 2 bases and J by 3 bases, leaving 4 bases between them. The germline gives CDR1 SNHLY, CDR2 FYNNEI. CDR3 length: 12 residues. The CDR3 nucleotides are TGTGCCAGCAGTGAACAGTACACTGAAGCTTTCTTT. This codes for CASSEQYTEAFF. Full variable domain (rest looked up from reference TRBV2 and TRBJ1-1): EPEVTQTPSHQVTQMGQEVILRCVPISNHLYFYWYRQILGQKVEFLVSFYNNEISEKSEIFDDQFSVERPDGSNFTLKIRSTKLEDSAMYFCASSEQYTEAFFGQGTRLTVV.

This chain links TRBV11-2 with TRBJ2-7, with D uncertain. V was pared by 6 bases and J by 4 bases, with 22 bases between. The CDR3 loop spans 16 amino acids. CDR1 is SGHAT and CDR2 is FQNNGV in the germline V gene. The CDR3 here is CASSSLKGLRLYEQYF. The CDR3 DNA follows: TGTGCCAGCAGTTCGCTTAAGGGTTTACGCTTATACGAGCAGTACTTC.

The J gene is TRBJ1-1, the V gene TRBV18; tentatively, D is TRBD1 (6 bases). The V gene lost 3 bases and the J gene lost 6 bases, with 17 bases spanning the gap. The CDR3 is made up of 15 amino acids. The germline gives CDR1 KGHSH, CDR2 LQKENI. CDR3 sequence (DNA): TGTGCCAGCTCACCCCAACAGGGTCAGAGGGCTGAAGCTTTCTTT. Protein sequence: CASSPQQGQRAEAFF.

This clone was found once. The chain links TRBV5-6 to TRBJ2-5; 7 nucleotides align to TRBD1. This CDR3 region has 15 residues. V lost 4 bases and J lost 1; bases outside the gene matches: 7. CDR1 SGHDT and CDR2 YYEEEE come from the germline V gene. CDR3 coding DNA: TGTGCCAGCAGCAGGTGGGACAGCGCCCAAGAGACCCAGTACTTC. Translation: CASSRWDSAQETQYF.

The V call is TRBV6-1, the J call TRBJ1-5, with 9 bases fitting TRBD1. This CDR3 comprises 15 residues. V lost 3 bases to trimming and J lost 7 bases; unmatched junction nucleotides: 7. CDR1 and CDR2 from the germline V gene are MNHNS and SASEGT. Here the CDR3 DNA reads TGTGCCAGCAGTGACCCACAGGGGGCTGGCCAGCCCCAGCATTTT. Translated: CASSDPQGAGQPQHF.

This clone was counted a few times. The chain has TRBV15 and TRBJ2-7; weak D call: TRBD1 (6 bases). The CDR3 runs 13 residues. Germline V gene sequence: CDR1 LNHNV, CDR2 YYDKDF (reference sequence). Trimming cost V 11 bases and J 2 bases, with 16 bases left between them. The CDR3 is CASARGEAYEQYF. The CDR3 DNA reads as TGTGCCTCCGCCAGGGGAGAGGCCTACGAGCAGTACTTC.

The chain couples TRBV7-9 to TRBJ1-1; D might be TRBD1 (5 bases). The CDR3 is 15 residues long. CDR1 and CDR2 (germline): SEHNR, FQNEAQ (reference sequence). V lost 3 bases and J 4 bases, leaving 15 bases between the germline ends. CDR3 protein: CASSFARGQGTEAFF. The DNA for the CDR3 is TGTGCCAGCAGCTTCGCACGAGGTCAGGGCACTGAAGCTTTCTTT.

V gene TRBV7-2 combines with J gene TRBJ1-5, with TRBD1 identical over 9 bases. There are 16 residues in the CDR3. In germline, CDR1 is SGHTA, CDR2 FQGNSA. V gave up 1 base and J gave up 7 bases; unmatched junction bases: 8. As DNA, the CDR3 is TGTGCCAGCAGCTTAGACAGGGGGCGAGGTGGACAGCCCCAGCATTTT. Amino acids: CASSLDRGRGGQPQHF.

V gene TRBV11-1 combines with J gene TRBJ2-7; D is unresolved. The CDR3 loop spans 12 amino acids. V dropped 1 base and J dropped 3 bases, with 4 bases sitting between them. Germline CDR1 SGHAT, CDR2 FQDESV (reference sequence). The CDR3 reads CASSLEGYEQYF. CDR3 bases: TGTGCCAGCAGCTTAGAAGGCTACGAGCAGTACTTC.

The V and J genes are TRBV2 and TRBJ2-2; D gene uncertain. V was trimmed by 4 bases and J by 6 bases, leaving 9 bases between them. Per the germline V gene, CDR1 is SNHLY and CDR2 is FYNNEI. The CDR3 has 13 amino acids. The CDR3 coding sequence is TGTGCCAGCAGTGGACCTTTGGCCGGGGAGCTGTTTTTT. Translated: CASSGPLAGELFF. Filled out from reference TRBV2 and TRBJ2-2, the complete variable domain reads EPEVTQTPSHQVTQMGQEVILRCVPISNHLYFYWYRQILGQKVEFLVSFYNNEISEKSEIFDDQFSVERPDGSNFTLKIRSTKLEDSAMYFCASSGPLAGELFFGEGSRLTVL.

The rearrangement joins TRBV6-1 to TRBJ2-7; 11 positions match TRBD2. The CDR3 totals 18 residues. J lost 2 bases, V lost 0 bases, and 9 bases had no gene match. Germline CDR1 MNHNS, CDR2 SASEGT. The CDR3 loop is CASSEAWLAGGEAYEQYF. The CDR3 DNA sequence: TGTGCCAGCAGTGAAGCGTGGCTAGCGGGAGGCGAGGCCTACGAGCAGTACTTC.

V is TRBV7-2 and J is TRBJ2-7; D gene uncertain. V lost 2 bases and J lost 6, with 5 bases in between. This CDR3 has 11 amino acids. Germline V gene lookup returns CDR1 SGHTA and CDR2 FQGNSA. As DNA, the CDR3 is TGTGCCAGCAGCTTAAGGTCCGAGCAGTACTTC. Protein: CASSLRSEQYF.

This clone was seen a handful of times. The chain joins TRBV28 to TRBJ2-1; 11 bases align to TRBD1. CDR1 MDHEN and CDR2 SYDVKM come from the germline V gene. This CDR3 is built from 15 residues. CDR3 in DNA: TGTGCACATGGGACAGGGGGTTCGTCCTACAATGAGCAGTTCTTC. As protein: CAHGTGGSSYNEQFF.

The V and J genes are TRBV30 and TRBJ1-6, with TRBD1 identical over 7 bases. CDR1 is GTSNPN and CDR2 is SVGIG in the germline V gene (reference sequence). The CDR3 length is 15 residues. The trim removed 3 bases at V and 0 bases at J, leaving 2 bases unmatched. The CDR3 spells CAWRTGSSYNSPLHF. DNA for the CDR3: TGTGCCTGGAGGACAGGGAGCTCCTATAATTCACCCCTCCACTTT.

This chain links TRBV11-3 with TRBJ2-5; 7 bases line up with TRBD1. The CDR3 totals 14 residues. The V segment lost 1 base and the J segment 2 bases; nucleotides outside the gene matches: 1. CDR1 and CDR2 from the germline V gene are SGHNT and YENEEA. In DNA, the CDR3 is TGTGCCAGCAGCTTAGGGGGACAGCAAGAGACCCAGTACTTC. Protein: CASSLGGQQETQYF.

This chain links TRBV10-3 with TRBJ2-5; D may be TRBD1 (6 bases). CDR1 is ENHRY and CDR2 is SYGVKD in the germline V gene. Trimming stripped 2 bases from V and 3 bases from J, with 13 bases between. The CDR3 has 15 residues. As DNA, the CDR3 is TGTGCCATCAGTGAGAGTAACAGGGTAGAAGAGACCCAGTACTTC. Translating it yields CAISESNRVEETQYF.

The chain couples TRBV2 to TRBJ2-7; the D gene is possibly TRBD1 (5 bases). In germline, CDR1 is SNHLY, CDR2 FYNNEI. The CDR3 runs to 14 residues. V was clipped by 7 bases and J by 1 base, with 14 bases between them. The CDR3 sequence: CASNQGTVSYEQYF. The CDR3 DNA follows: TGTGCCAGCAATCAGGGTACTGTGTCCTACGAGCAGTACTTC. Complete variable domain (other parts from reference TRBV2 and TRBJ2-7): EPEVTQTPSHQVTQMGQEVILRCVPISNHLYFYWYRQILGQKVEFLVSFYNNEISEKSEIFDDQFSVERPDGSNFTLKIRSTKLEDSAMYFCASNQGTVSYEQYFGPGTRLTVT.

The chain links TRBV7-2 to TRBJ2-4, with D tentatively TRBD2 (6 bases). Germline loops: CDR1 SGHTA, CDR2 FQGNSA. V was shortened by 3 bases and J by 8 bases, with 11 bases between the two germline ends. The CDR3 loop spans 13 amino acids. The DNA of the CDR3 is TGTGCCAGCAGCTTGCGAGGGAGGCACATTCAGTACTTC. Its protein product is CASSLRGRHIQYF.

This chain connects TRBV29-1 to TRBJ2-3; 10 nucleotides match TRBD2. Looked up from germline, CDR1 is SQVTM and CDR2 is ANQGSEA. The V gene end was trimmed by 6 bases and the J gene end by 4 bases; junction bases not matched to a gene: 19. CDR3 length equals 18 residues. As DNA, the CDR3 is TGCAGCGTGAACGGGCTAGCGGGAGCCCTTCACGGTCCAGATACGCAGTATTTT. Its protein product is CSVNGLAGALHGPDTQYF.

In nucleotides, the CDR3 is TGTGCCTGGAGAGAAACCGGGACAGGGACTTACAATGAGCAGTTCTTC. Amino acid sequence: CAWRETGTGTYNEQFF. V gene TRBV30 combines with J gene TRBJ2-1; 9 bases are a match to TRBD1. Trimming cost V 3 bases and J 4 bases; bases outside gene matches: 10. From germline, CDR1 is GTSNPN and CDR2 SVGIG (reference sequence). There are 16 residues in the CDR3.

The V and J genes are TRBV7-2 and TRBJ1-1; no definite D call. Germline V gives CDR1 SGHTA, CDR2 FQGNSA. The CDR3 totals 13 residues. V was pared by 5 bases and J by 1 base, with 8 bases between. The CDR3 DNA reads TGTGCCAGCAGCGACCAGTCGAACACTGAAGCTTTCTTT. This gives the protein CASSDQSNTEAFF.

V and J are TRBV7-8 and TRBJ1-5; the D gene is possibly TRBD1 (5 bases). The CDR3 extends over 13 amino acids. Trimming left V 3 bases short and J 5 bases short, with 8 bases between. Germline CDR1 is SGHVS and CDR2 is FQNEAQ. The CDR3 here is CASSLGPDQPQHF. The CDR3 coding sequence is TGTGCCAGCAGCTTGGGGCCGGATCAGCCCCAGCATTTT. Based on the CDR3 plus reference TRBV7-8 and TRBJ1-5, the full variable domain is GAGVSQSPRYKVAKRGQDVALRCDPISGHVSLFWYQQALGQGPEFLTYFQNEAQLDKSGLPSDRFFAERPEGSVSTLKIQRTQQEDSAVYLCASSLGPDQPQHFGDGTRLSIL.

In this sample, this clone turned up a few times. The rearrangement links TRBV6-5 to TRBJ1-1; no clear D gene. CDR1 is MNHEY, CDR2 SVGAGI, per germline. The CDR3 runs 12 residues. Trimming stripped 5 bases from V and 0 bases from J, with 4 bases between. The DNA of the CDR3 is TGTGCCAGCAGTATAGTGAACACTGAAGCTTTCTTT. Translated, it gives CASSIVNTEAFF.

The V call is TRBV28, the J call TRBJ2-2; D gene uncertain. Germline values: CDR1 MDHEN, CDR2 SYDVKM. This CDR3 comprises 15 residues. The V and J ends lost 5 bases and 6 bases respectively, with 16 bases between them. The DNA for the CDR3 is TGTGCCAGCAGTATACAGATCGGTAGGGCCGGGGAGCTGTTTTTT. This translates into CASSIQIGRAGELFF.

The CDR3 protein is CASSLLASTDTQYF. The DNA of the CDR3 is TGTGCCAGCAGCTTACTAGCTAGCACAGATACGCAGTATTTT. The chain joins TRBV5-4 to TRBJ2-3, with D perhaps TRBD2 (6 bases). Germline-derived CDR1 and CDR2 are SGHNT and YYREEE (reference sequence). V gave up 2 bases and J gave up 0 bases, with 7 bases separating them. This CDR3 comprises 14 residues.

The rearrangement joins TRBV7-2 to TRBJ2-1; D remains unclear. Between the trimmed V and J ends, which lost 1 base and 2 bases, there was a span of 6 bases. Germline CDR1 SGHTA, CDR2 FQGNSA. The CDR3 totals 14 residues. In nucleotides, the CDR3 is TGTGCCAGCAGCTTAGGGACCGCCTACAATGAGCAGTTCTTC. It codes for CASSLGTAYNEQFF.

This clone has just a few counts. The V and J genes are TRBV2 and TRBJ2-1, with a possible D match to TRBD2 (6 bases). The CDR3 sequence is 14 residues long. V gave up 2 bases and J gave up 9 bases, with 14 bases separating them. From germline, CDR1 is SNHLY and CDR2 FYNNEI. CDR3 in DNA: TGTGCCAGCAGTGAAACACCGGGACTGGGTGAGCAGTTCTTC. It encodes CASSETPGLGEQFF.

For the CDR3, the DNA is TGTGCCAGCAGTGGACTAGCGGGAGGGCCATACCAGTATTTT. It encodes CASSGLAGGPYQYF. The chain combines TRBV28 with TRBJ2-3; 15 nucleotides align to TRBD2. V gave up 5 bases and J gave up 12 bases; unmatched junction bases: 6. Germline V CDR1 and CDR2: MDHEN, SYDVKM. CDR3 length: 14 residues.